One and the same sample provided the 3 T cell receptor beta chains below, sequenced in a study of cytomegalovirus exposure and HLA in healthy donors. The PCR had 60 Vbeta and 13 Jbeta primers. Repertoires were generated with immunoSEQ multiplex PCR, while TCRdb's copy carries only in-frame clones and drops some. The sample gives roughly 120,000 clones, around 80% of which show up once; 13% is in the top ten. Source material: PBMCs. Every receptor here comes from a man aged 30 to 45 in good health and CMV-seropositive.

The V and J genes are TRBV15 and TRBJ1-3, with a possible D match to TRBD1 (6 bases). V lost 4 bases and J 4 bases, leaving 17 bases between the germline ends. The CDR3 runs 16 residues. Looked up from germline, CDR1 is LNHNV and CDR2 is YYDKDF (reference sequence). The CDR3 loop reads CATSIGAPGGGNTIYF. CDR3 bases: TGTGCCACCAGCATTGGGGCCCCGGGGGGCGGAAACACCATATATTTT.

This chain uses TRBV19 with TRBJ2-1; the D gene is possibly TRBD1 (5 bases). CDR3 length: 15 residues. V lost 4 bases and J lost 2, with 12 bases in between. Per germline, CDR1 LNHDA and CDR2 SQIVND (reference sequence). DNA for the CDR3: TGTGCCAGTAGTACAACAGGTCCTACCTACAATGAGCAGTTCTTC. This translates into CASSTTGPTYNEQFF.

This clone showed up just once. The V gene is TRBV4-1, the J gene TRBJ2-5; TRBD2 matches 12 bases. The CDR3 contains 18 residues. Germline V gene data show CDR1 as MGHRA and CDR2 as YSYEKL. V was clipped by 3 bases and J by 5 bases; unmatched bases: 13. The CDR3 nucleotides read TGCGCCAGCAGCCAGAGACGACTAGCGGGGGCCCCGGAGGAGACCCAGTACTTC. Protein sequence: CASSQRRLAGAPEETQYF.